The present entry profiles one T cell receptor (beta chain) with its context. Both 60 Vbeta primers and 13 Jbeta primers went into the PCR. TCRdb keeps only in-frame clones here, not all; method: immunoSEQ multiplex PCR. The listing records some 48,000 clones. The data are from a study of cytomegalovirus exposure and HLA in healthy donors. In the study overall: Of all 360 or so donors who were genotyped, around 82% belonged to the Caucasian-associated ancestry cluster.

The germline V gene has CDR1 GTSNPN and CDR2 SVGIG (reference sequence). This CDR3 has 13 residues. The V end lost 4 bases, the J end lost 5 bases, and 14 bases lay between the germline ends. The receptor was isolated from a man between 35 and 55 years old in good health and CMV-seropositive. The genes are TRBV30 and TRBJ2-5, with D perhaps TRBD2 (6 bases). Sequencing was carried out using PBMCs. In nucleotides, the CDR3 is TGTGCCTGGAAAAGAACTAGCCGGGAGACCCAGTACTTC. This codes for CAWKRTSRETQYF.